This T cell receptor (beta chain) was recovered during a study of blood T cell repertoires in COVID-19. V lost 2 bases and J lost 3, with 11 bases in between. Germline CDR1 MGHRA, CDR2 YSYEKL. The CDR3 sequence is 14 residues long. Generated by immunoSEQ multiplex PCR, the TCRdb table keeps only in-frame clones and is missing some. Of 130,000 or so clones listed, about nine tenths are singletons. The specimen was peripheral blood. The receptor comes from a man aged 35 to 55 with acute or convalescent COVID-19. V gene TRBV4-1 combines with J gene TRBJ2-7, with a possible D match to TRBD2 (5 bases). The CDR3 is CASSQRGQNYEQYF. DNA for the CDR3: TGCGCCAGCAGCCAAAGAGGGCAAAACTACGAGCAGTACTTC.